The sequence of this T cell receptor (beta chain) was determined in a study of identical twins (dated by TCRdb to the mid-2010s). The study in broad terms: TCR alpha and beta repertoires from monozygotic twins, unrelated adults of various ages and cord blood were deep-sequenced to test whether fetal clonotypes persist. To rule out contamination, replicate twin experiments were performed at different times with different library preparation protocols. What the work shows at the level of the full study, not this receptor alone: Excess twin sharing in beta out-of-frame sequences was weaker because fewer shared sequences lowered the signal-to-noise ratio. Abundant cord blood beta clonotypes had fewer insertions, young adult naive repertoires showed a similar but weaker trend, and memory repertoires showed no such trend. In monozygotic twins, out-of-frame TCR alpha sharing was systematically underestimated by recombination models, although the models agreed with sharing between unrelated individuals. Because the same donors could not be followed over many years, the conclusions relied on cross-sectional statistical analysis. Compared with coincidental sharing between unrelated individuals, an excess of low generation-probability sequences was observed among out-of-frame TCR alpha sequences shared between twins. Invariant T cells such as MAIT and iNKT could partly confound zero-insertion analyses, although diverse VJ usage argued against such confounding for most clonotypes.

The germline V gene yields SNHLY for CDR1 and FYNNEI for CDR2. V ends up 3 bases short and J 2 bases short, with an unmatched junction base count of 6. From the cysteine up to the phenylalanine, the CDR3 has a length of 15 residues. CDR3 DNA only is kept here, 45 bases in frame from base 1. Every donor in the study was a healthy Caucasian. The twin cohort consisted of three pairs of female monozygotic twins, all aged roughly 18 to 30 years. Positive isolation kits from Invitrogen were used to isolate CD4+ and CD8+ T cell populations. The library was produced with 5' RACE. The instrument was an Illumina HiSeq 2000. A universal primer binding site was added through template switching, and the final cDNA carried a unique molecular identifier so that TCR cDNA molecules could be counted accurately. Specific primers in the conserved constant-segment region were used to synthesize first-strand cDNA for TCR alpha and beta chains. To control for contamination, every cDNA library was double barcoded, receiving both a SMART-Mk sample barcode and Illumina barcodes. Two successive PCR steps introduced TruSeq adapter sequences along with Illumina sample barcodes. Sequencing of the TCR alpha and beta cDNA libraries was done on the Illumina HiSeq platform using custom primers. The authors' analysis ran thus. MiGEC processed the raw reads to extract unique molecular identifiers, while MiXCR was used to determine the CDR3 positions. For each individual, recombination models were inferred using an EM algorithm with the repgenHMM and IGoR tools. Shared clonotype analysis was performed with the tcR package in R, normalizing sharing by the product of cloneset sizes. To study raw recombination without the effects of thymic and clonal selection, out-of-frame nonproductive sequences were analyzed. TCRdb redid the processing of the public reads, applying fastp at Q25 and MiXCR, and retained in-frame beta chains. Each CDR3 protein gets just one entry, which takes the most common genes and DNA from the rows behind it. TCRdb, not the authors, supplied the V and J calls. The sample table holds 400,000 to 550,000 distinct CDR3 sequences, of which 22% were seen once. The ten top clones hold around 1% of the sample.

A remark on this clonotype: Its antigen is unknown. No qualities accompany the bases; no much larger clone lies one base away.

The data were also submitted as part of a second study, on T cells expressing NK-cell markers. The second study reports: Three sorted T-cell subsets (CD3+CD56+NKG2C+, CD3+CD56+NKG2C- and CD3+CD56-NKG2C+) from several donors had their TCR beta-chain repertoires profiled. Among the eight sequenced donors, seven were HCMV-seropositive and one was HCMV-seronegative. To restrict sorting to alphabetaTCR-expressing T cells, an anti-gammadeltaTCR antibody was added in several experiments. In six or seven donors, the dominant CD3+CD56+NKG2C+ clonotypes ranked among the top 10 CD8+ clonotypes, making up about 1.0-8% of CD8+ T cells. Those dominant clonotypes were again the most abundant among CD3+CD56-NKG2C+ cells in a few donors, at about 25-60.1%. Whether the expanded NKG2C-expressing T cell clones were specific for HCMV antigens remained unclear. The study sequenced eight donors, all healthy volunteers chosen at random: three men and five women. To determine HCMV serostatus, a commercial ELISA kit was used to detect HCMV-specific IgG in serum. MIGEC was used to demultiplex reads and group reads by UMI, and MiTCR was used to assemble and quantify clonotypes. To exclude erroneous sequences, any TCR cDNA sequence not supported by at least two reads was discarded. The tcR package was used for downstream repertoire analysis, with clonotypes matched between fractions based on CDR3 nucleotide sequence plus V segment. Antigen specificity was annotated against VDJdb with VDJmatch, allowing one amino acid substitution in CDR3.

The TCR sequence derives from a woman between 18 and 30 years old in good health. The sample taken for sequencing was CD4+ T cells sorted from blood. The receptor chain draws on TRBV2 and TRBJ2-7, with TRBD2 matching 8 junction bases. The CDR3 region has the sequence CASSELQRGPYEQYF. The DNA is as follows: TGTGCCAGCAGTGAGCTCCAGCGGGGGCCCTACGAGCAGTACTTC. The full variable domain, completed from the reference TRBV2 and TRBJ2-7 proteins outside the CDR3, reads EPEVTQTPSHQVTQMGQEVILRCVPISNHLYFYWYRQILGQKVEFLVSFYNNEISEKSEIFDDQFSVERPDGSNFTLKIRSTKLEDSAMYFCASSELQRGPYEQYFGPGTRLTVT.